A selection of T cell receptor beta chains follows, all from one sample in a study of vaccination effects on CD4 cells after COVID-19. No cognate antigen is known for these TCRs. The method was immunoSEQ multiplex PCR; TCRdb's version includes in-frame clones alone and lacks a portion of them. The data show 40,000 to 45,000 clones, around 68% seen once. The material sequenced was CD4+ T cells from PBMCs cultured with HCoV-OC43 spike peptides, taken before COVID-19 vaccination. These receptors came from a human donor who received a COVID-19 vaccine. Each CDR3 is given with its conserved first and last residue. A D gene is named only where the DNA matches it firmly. Clone size is given for some rows only: seen once, a few or many times, or a class if the clone is expanded.

v_call	clone_size	j_call	d_call	cdr3_aa	cdr3_nt
TRBV18	-	TRBJ2-7	TRBD2	CASSPTSGRAFEQYF	TGTGCCAGCTCACCGACTAGCGGGAGGGCGTTCGAGCAGTACTTC
TRBV5-8	-	TRBJ1-5	-	CASSGGNQPQHF	TGTGCCAGCAGCGGTGGCAATCAGCCCCAGCATTTT
TRBV5-4	few	TRBJ2-2	-	CASSSGDTGELFF	TGTGCCAGCAGCTCCGGGGACACCGGGGAGCTGTTTTTT
TRBV6-4	few	TRBJ1-2	-	CASSDFPPQGYGYTF	TGTGCCAGCAGTGACTTTCCACCCCAGGGCTATGGCTACACCTTC
TRBV10-3	-	TRBJ2-7	-	CAIGADGAYEQYF	TGTGCCATCGGGGCGGACGGAGCCTACGAGCAGTACTTC
TRBV11-2	few	TRBJ2-7	TRBD2	CASSWSLASSEQYF	TGTGCCAGCAGCTGGTCACTAGCGAGCTCCGAGCAGTACTTC
TRBV20-1	few	TRBJ2-1	-	CSASGNNEQFF	TGCAGTGCTAGCGGGAACAATGAGCAGTTCTTC
TRBV7-3	-	TRBJ1-2	-	CASSLTPGQPGIYGYTF	TGTGCCAGCAGCTTAACCCCCGGACAGCCGGGGATCTATGGCTACACCTTC
TRBV10-3	few	TRBJ2-7	TRBD2	CAISGGLASLPQYERYF	TGTGCCATCAGTGGCGGACTAGCGAGTTTGCCGCAATACGAGAGGTACTTC
TRBV27	-	TRBJ2-7	TRBD2	CASSPRGTSGSYEQYF	TGTGCCAGCAGTCCTAGAGGGACTAGCGGCTCCTACGAGCAGTACTTC
TRBV18	-	TRBJ1-1	-	CASSRDINTEAFF	TGTGCCAGCTCACGGGACATAAACACTGAAGCTTTCTTT
TRBV5-4	-	TRBJ1-2	-	CASSLGYGYTF	TGTGCCAGCAGCTTAGGCTATGGCTACACCTTC
TRBV7-9	-	TRBJ1-4	-	CASSLGGEKLFF	TGTGCCAGCAGCCTGGGGGGAGAAAAACTGTTTTTT
TRBV29-1	-	TRBJ1-4	-	CSVKDGSNEKLFF	TGCAGCGTTAAGGACGGATCTAATGAAAAACTGTTTTTT
TRBV1	-	TRBJ2-7	-	CTSSQEARQGSYEQYF	TGCACCAGCAGCCAAGAGGCCCGACAGGGGTCCTACGAGCAGTACTTC
TRBV5-4	once	TRBJ2-3	TRBD2	CASSLGGGRSTDTQYF	TGTGCCAGCAGCTTGGGCGGGGGGCGAAGCACAGATACGCAGTATTTT
TRBV15	few	TRBJ2-3	-	CATSVLSSVDTQYF	TGTGCCACCAGCGTACTTTCTAGCGTCGACACGCAGTATTTT
TRBV2	-	TRBJ1-5	TRBD1	CASAGTGGANQPQHF	TGTGCCAGCGCCGGGACAGGGGGTGCCAATCAGCCCCAGCATTTT
TRBV5-1	-	TRBJ2-6	-	CASSLEGPSGANVLTF	TGCGCCAGCAGCCTAGAGGGCCCGTCTGGGGCCAACGTCCTGACTTTC
TRBV2	-	TRBJ2-7	TRBD2	CASSPRLAADEQYF	TGTGCCAGCAGTCCCCGACTAGCGGCGGACGAGCAGTACTTC
TRBV6-2/TRBV6-3	-	TRBJ1-2	-	CASSYTTTGAYGYTF	TGTGCCAGCAGTTACACTACGACAGGCGCCTATGGCTACACCTTC
TRBV2	-	TRBJ2-2	-	CASSPRITGELFF	TGTGCCAGCAGCCCCCGGATCACCGGGGAGCTGTTTTTT
TRBV5-6	-	TRBJ2-5	-	CASSSPFMFGGDRETQYF	TGTGCCAGCAGCTCGCCCTTCATGTTTGGAGGGGATAGGGAGACCCAGTACTTC
TRBV7-9	-	TRBJ2-1	-	CASSSAAGLDNEQFF	TGTGCCAGCAGCTCTGCCGCAGGGTTGGACAATGAGCAGTTCTTC
TRBV9	-	TRBJ2-5	-	CASSARGLAGQETQYF	TGTGCCAGCAGCGCCAGGGGGCTAGCGGGACAAGAGACCCAGTACTTC
TRBV3-1/TRBV3-2	-	TRBJ1-2	-	CASSHVRDDRSNYGYTF	TGTGCCAGCAGCCACGTGAGGGACGACAGGAGTAACTATGGCTACACCTTC
TRBV9	-	TRBJ2-7	TRBD1	CASSVGVGTGVYEQYF	TGTGCCAGCAGCGTAGGAGTAGGGACAGGGGTCTACGAGCAGTACTTC
TRBV4-1	-	TRBJ2-7	TRBD2	CASSQISIAGAHYEQYF	TGCGCCAGCAGCCAAATATCCATAGCGGGGGCCCACTACGAGCAGTACTTC
TRBV5-1	-	TRBJ2-7	TRBD2	CASSFGTSGSPDEQYF	TGCGCCAGCAGCTTTGGGACTAGCGGGAGTCCAGACGAGCAGTACTTC
TRBV14	few	TRBJ2-7	TRBD2	CASSQGILAGGTYEQYF	TGTGCCAGCAGCCAAGGTATTCTAGCGGGAGGGACCTACGAGCAGTACTTC
TRBV19	-	TRBJ1-1	-	CASSTTTVAGPHTEAFF	TGTGCCAGTAGTACAACTACCGTGGCAGGGCCCCACACTGAAGCTTTCTTT
TRBV30	once	TRBJ2-2	-	CAWIPQAGLTGELFF	TGTGCCTGGATCCCCCAGGCGGGACTCACCGGGGAGCTGTTTTTT
TRBV12-3/TRBV12-4	-	TRBJ2-7	-	CASARSSYEQYF	TGTGCCTCGGCCAGAAGCTCCTACGAGCAGTACTTC
TRBV25-1	-	TRBJ1-6	-	CASSEIPRHSPLHF	TGTGCCAGCAGTGAGATACCGCGACATTCACCCCTCCACTTT
TRBV10-3	-	TRBJ1-2	TRBD1	CATTEKTGDYGYTF	TGTGCCACGACGGAAAAAACAGGGGACTATGGCTACACCTTC